This T cell receptor beta chain originates from a study of T-cell reconstitution after alpha-beta-depleted transplantation in children. Unique molecular identifiers featured in how the TCRbeta library was prepared. TCRdb fed the PCR reads into MiXCR, producing one record per CDR3 protein. The sample consists of some 550,000 distinct CDR3 sequences, 15% to 20% of them appearing once. Germline V gene sequence: CDR1 SGHRS, CDR2 YFSETQ. The ends lost 4 bases at V and 5 bases at J; junction bases unmatched: 8. CDR3 size: 15 residues. The chain uses TRBV5-1 and TRBJ2-7; TRBD1 agrees at 11 bases. The TCR was taken from a human donor who donated a stem cell graft to a child with acute lymphoblastic leukemia. The sample consisted of PBMCs from the stem cell graft donor, taken from the stem cell graft. The CDR3 loop is CASSTRDRGRNEQYF. The CDR3 DNA reads TGCGCCAGCAGCACCCGGGACAGGGGGAGAAACGAGCAGTACTTC.